These 16 T cell receptor beta chains were all obtained from the same sample, sequenced in a study of cytomegalovirus exposure and HLA in healthy donors (dated by TCRdb to 2016 to 2017). Libraries came from the immunoSEQ multiplex PCR assay. The multiplex PCR relied on a mix of 60 forward primers for TCR Vbeta segments and 13 reverse primers for TCR Jbeta segments. The table comes from immuneACCESS by way of TCRdb, which keeps in-frame sequences with V and J called. Part of the clones is missing from these tables; in studies checked, under half for an unresolved V gene and the rest for unknown reasons. The sample records 180,000 or so clones, around 80% of which are singletons. The biggest ten clones account for roughly 0.75% of the sample. Sequenced sample: PBMCs. The receptors originated from a woman in her late teens or twenties in good health and CMV-seronegative.

The chain has TRBV28 and TRBJ1-1; weak D call: TRBD1 (5 bases). The CDR3 sequence is 15 residues long. Germline V CDR1 and CDR2: MDHEN, SYDVKM. Trimming removed 6 bases from V and 0 bases from J, with 14 bases in between. CDR3 loop: CASRRGGRMNTEAFF. The DNA of the CDR3 is TGTGCCAGCAGACGCGGGGGACGGATGAACACTGAAGCTTTCTTT.

This chain links TRBV9 with TRBJ2-5, with D maybe TRBD2 (5 bases). The CDR3 runs 14 residues. Germline CDR1 and CDR2: SGDLS and YYNGEE. The V and J ends lost 3 bases and 5 bases respectively, with 14 bases between them. The CDR3 DNA sequence: TGTGCCAGCAGCGGTGGACGCTGGGAGGAGACCCAGTACTTC. It is translated as CASSGGRWEETQYF.

The V and J genes are TRBV4-2 and TRBJ2-7; D possibly corresponds to TRBD1 (5 bases). The germline V gene has CDR1 LGHNA and CDR2 YNFKEQ. This CDR3 comprises 13 residues. With 3 bases removed from V and 2 bases from J, the gap between germline ends came to 8 bases. The CDR3 DNA reads as TGTGCCAGCAGCCAGTGGGGCACCTACGAGCAGTACTTC. It translates to CASSQWGTYEQYF.

The chain has TRBV7-6 and TRBJ2-1; D possibly corresponds to TRBD2 (5 bases). The germline CDR1 and CDR2 sequences are SGHVS and FNYEAQ. The V gene lost 5 bases and the J gene lost 10 bases, with 15 bases spanning the gap. This CDR3 has 13 residues. The CDR3 here is CASSARLGREQFF. As DNA, the CDR3 is TGTGCCAGCAGCGCAAGGTTGGGGAGAGAGCAGTTCTTC. Complete variable domain (other parts from reference TRBV7-6 and TRBJ2-1): GAGVSQSPRYKVTKRGQDVALRCDPISGHVSLYWYRQALGQGPEFLTYFNYEAQQDKSGLPNDRFSAERPEGSISTLTIQRTEQRDSAMYRCASSARLGREQFFGPGTRLTVL.

To note about this clone: The same CDR3 arises from other DNA sequences in this sample as well. The chain recombines TRBV5-6 with TRBJ2-1; D remains ambiguous. The CDR3 is 12 residues long. The V gene's germline CDR1 is SGHDT and CDR2 YYEEEE. Trimming stripped 0 bases from V and 7 bases from J, with 5 bases between. The CDR3 DNA sequence: TGTGCCAGCAGCTTGGCAACAAATGAGCAGTTCTTC. It translates to CASSLATNEQFF.

This clone was observed once. This chain uses TRBV5-5 with TRBJ2-7, with 7 positions matching TRBD2. Germline CDR1 reads SGHKS; CDR2 reads YYEKEE (reference sequence). CDR3 length: 14 residues. Unmatched junction bases numbered 10, after V lost 6 bases and J lost 4 bases. The CDR3 coding sequence is TGTGCCAGCAACCCCGGCGGGAGACCTTACGAGCAGTACTTC. This codes for CASNPGGRPYEQYF.

The gene calls are TRBV10-3 and TRBJ1-1; D not resolved. Trimming took 4 bases from V and 1 from J, leaving 7 bases between them. The CDR3 runs 13 residues. Germline CDR1 reads ENHRY; CDR2 reads SYGVKD. CDR3 in DNA: TGTGCCATCAGTGGAGAGGGGAACACTGAAGCTTTCTTT. Translated: CAISGEGNTEAFF.

The V and J genes are TRBV18 and TRBJ1-5, with TRBD1 matching over 7 bases. The CDR3 is 15 amino acids. Germline CDR1 and CDR2: KGHSH and LQKENI. Trimming took 5 bases from V and 0 from J; bases not matched to a gene: 4. As DNA, the CDR3 is TGTGCCAGCTCAAGGACAGGCAATAGCAATCAGCCCCAGCATTTT. Residues: CASSRTGNSNQPQHF.

V usage is TRBV29-1 and J usage is TRBJ2-5; a weak D match, TRBD2 (5 bases). Germline V gene lookup returns CDR1 SQVTM and CDR2 ANQGSEA. The V end was cut by 6 bases, the J end by 5 bases, with 13 bases between. The CDR3 has 12 residues. Here the CDR3 DNA reads TGCAGCGTATCCCGAGGGTTGGAGACCCAGTACTTC. Its protein is CSVSRGLETQYF.

This CDR3 is CASSLKAGIHGYTF. In nucleotides, the CDR3 is TGTGCCAGCAGTTTAAAGGCAGGGATTCATGGCTACACCTTC. This sequence joins TRBV27 and TRBJ1-2; possibly TRBD1 for D (5 bases). The CDR3 is made up of 14 amino acids. Germline lookup yields CDR1 MNHEY and CDR2 SMNVEV (reference sequence). V lost 2 bases, J lost 6 bases, and 13 bases lay in between.

This rearrangement joins TRBV10-3 to TRBJ2-7, with D possibly being TRBD2 (6 bases). The CDR3 runs to 13 residues. Trimming left V 8 bases short and J 6 bases short, with 17 bases between. Germline CDR1 and CDR2: ENHRY and SYGVKD. In nucleotides, the CDR3 is TGTGCCATCGGGGGAGGTGGGAGGCGCGAGCAGTACTTC. The encoded protein is CAIGGGGRREQYF.

The chain couples TRBV4-1 to TRBJ1-4, with a tentative D call TRBD1 (5 bases). The germline CDR1 and CDR2 sequences are MGHRA and YSYEKL. The CDR3 is 15 residues long. The V end was cut by 5 bases, the J end by 8 bases, with 18 bases between. The CDR3 bases are TGCGCCAGCAGCTACCCGGGCCGGAGGGACGAAAAACTGTTTTTT. Its protein product is CASSYPGRRDEKLFF.

In nucleotides, the CDR3 is TGTGCCAGCAGTTACTCGTTTCGGGCTAATGAAAAACTGTTTTTT. Encoded protein: CASSYSFRANEKLFF. This chain links TRBV6-5 with TRBJ1-4; unclear D gene. With 0 bases removed from V and 3 bases from J, the gap between germline ends came to 8 bases. The length of the CDR3 is 15 residues. The germline gives CDR1 MNHEY, CDR2 SVGAGI.

The V gene is TRBV5-1, the J gene TRBJ1-2, with D perhaps TRBD1 (6 bases). Germline values: CDR1 SGHRS, CDR2 YFSETQ. V was clipped by 0 bases and J by 3 bases, with 6 bases between them. This CDR3 contains 13 residues. CDR3 DNA sequence: TGCGCCAGCAGCTTGGGACAGGACTATGGCTACACCTTC. Its protein is CASSLGQDYGYTF.

V and J are TRBV6-5 and TRBJ1-4, with TRBD1 matching over 7 bases. CDR1 is MNHEY, CDR2 SVGAGI, per germline. The CDR3 loop spans 15 amino acids. The trim removed 2 bases at V and 5 bases at J, leaving 5 bases unmatched. The CDR3: CASSYPKTGNEKLFF. CDR3 DNA sequence: TGTGCCAGCAGTTACCCGAAGACAGGGAATGAAAAACTGTTTTTT.

V usage is TRBV11-3 and J usage is TRBJ2-3; the match to TRBD2 covers 8 bases. CDR3 length equals 17 residues. The V and J ends lost 5 bases and 1 base, in that order; junction bases with no gene match: 11. Germline CDR1 and CDR2: SGHNT and YENEEA. In DNA, the CDR3 is TGTGCCAGCAGCCCCGGGGGGGGGCTGGCTCGCACAGATACGCAGTATTTT. It yields the protein CASSPGGGLARTDTQYF. The full variable domain, rest sourced from reference TRBV11-3 and TRBJ2-3, is EAGVVQSPRYKIIEKKQPVAFWCNPISGHNTLYWYLQNLGQGPELLIRYENEEAVDDSQLPKDRFSAERLKGVDSTLKIQPAELGDSAVYLCASSPGGGLARTDTQYFGPGTRLTVL.